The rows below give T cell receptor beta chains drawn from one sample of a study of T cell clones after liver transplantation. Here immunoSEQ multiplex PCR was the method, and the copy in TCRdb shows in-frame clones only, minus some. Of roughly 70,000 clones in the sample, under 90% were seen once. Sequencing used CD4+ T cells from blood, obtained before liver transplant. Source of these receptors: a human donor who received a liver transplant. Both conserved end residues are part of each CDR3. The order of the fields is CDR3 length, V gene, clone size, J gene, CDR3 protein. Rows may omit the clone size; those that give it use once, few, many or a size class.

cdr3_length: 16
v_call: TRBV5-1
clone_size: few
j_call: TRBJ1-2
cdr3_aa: CASSLDPSRAAYGYTF

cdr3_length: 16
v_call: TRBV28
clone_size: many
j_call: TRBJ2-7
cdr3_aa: CASSSMIAAHSYEQYF

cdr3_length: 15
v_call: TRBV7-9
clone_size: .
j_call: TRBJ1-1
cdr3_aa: CASTTWGQGNTEAFF

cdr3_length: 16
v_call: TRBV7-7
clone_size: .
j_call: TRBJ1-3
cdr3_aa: CATTALKFASGNTIYF

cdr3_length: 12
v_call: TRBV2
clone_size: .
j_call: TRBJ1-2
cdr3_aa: CASSDSRYGYTF

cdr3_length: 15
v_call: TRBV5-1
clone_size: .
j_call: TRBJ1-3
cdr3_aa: CASSYDGSSGNTIYF

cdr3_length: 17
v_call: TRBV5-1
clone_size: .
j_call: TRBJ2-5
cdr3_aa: CASSATGTGDGEETQYF

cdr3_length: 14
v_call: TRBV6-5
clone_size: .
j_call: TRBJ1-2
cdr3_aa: CASRINQGNYGYTF

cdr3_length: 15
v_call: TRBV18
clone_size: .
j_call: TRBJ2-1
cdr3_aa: CASSPNSGGNNEQFF

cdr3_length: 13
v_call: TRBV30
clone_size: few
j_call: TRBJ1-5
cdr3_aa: CAWSGDSNQPQHF

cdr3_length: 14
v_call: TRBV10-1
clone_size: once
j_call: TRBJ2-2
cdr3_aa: CASSGQGVAGELFF